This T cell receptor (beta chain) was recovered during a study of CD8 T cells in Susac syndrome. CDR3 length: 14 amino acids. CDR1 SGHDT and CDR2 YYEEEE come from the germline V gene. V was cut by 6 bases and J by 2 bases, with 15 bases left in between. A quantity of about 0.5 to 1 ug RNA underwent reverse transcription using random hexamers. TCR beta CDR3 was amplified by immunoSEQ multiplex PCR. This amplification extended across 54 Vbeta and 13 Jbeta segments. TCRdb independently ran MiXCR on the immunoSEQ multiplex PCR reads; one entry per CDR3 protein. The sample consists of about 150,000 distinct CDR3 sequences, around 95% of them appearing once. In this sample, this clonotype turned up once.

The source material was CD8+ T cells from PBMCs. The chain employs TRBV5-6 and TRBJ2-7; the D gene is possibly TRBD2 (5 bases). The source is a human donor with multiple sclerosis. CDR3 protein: CASTAGSGAYEQYF. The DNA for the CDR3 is TGTGCCAGCACCGCCGGCTCCGGGGCCTACGAGCAGTACTTC.